Sequencing of this TCR beta chain was carried out in a study of T-cell reconstitution after alpha-beta-depleted transplantation in children. This clonotype was counted at least ten times. The germline V gene encodes CDR1 DFQATT and CDR2 SNEGSKA (reference sequence). The CDR3 covers 14 residues. V was trimmed by 1 base and J by 2 bases, leaving 11 bases between them. Preparation of the TCRbeta library used unique molecular identifiers. From the PCR reads, TCRdb called clonotypes with MiXCR, one entry per CDR3 protein. The top ten hold over 10% of the sample, which has some 200,000 distinct CDR3 sequences, approximately 15% seen once.

The rearrangement joins TRBV20-1 to TRBJ2-5; tentative D call: TRBD1 (6 bases). This specimen consisted of PBMCs from the stem cell graft donor, obtained from the stem cell graft. This TCR was sampled from a human donor who donated a stem cell graft to a child with acute lymphoblastic leukemia. This CDR3 reads CSARGPDRQETQYF. The CDR3 coding sequence is TGCAGTGCTAGAGGACCCGACAGGCAAGAGACCCAGTACTTC.